A few counts support the clone carrying this T cell receptor (beta chain). Its cognate antigen is unknown. The sample originates from a study of blood T cells in healthy people across ages. Alongside a J-beta primer mix, a sample-barcoded 5' primer served in a second PCR lasting about 6 to 11 cycles. Each CDR3 protein is one row after TCRdb ran MiXCR on the 5' RACE reads. Here the sample spans 1.5 million to 2 million distinct CDR3 sequences, under 30% being singletons. There are 15 residues in the CDR3. V lost 4 bases and J lost 2; bases outside the gene matches: 4. Germline loops: CDR1 MNHEY, CDR2 SMNVEV (reference sequence). Findings and limits, study-wide: Nothing was known about donor CMV status, and this possibly confounded expanded clonotype changes.

Input material: blood. The chain links TRBV27 to TRBJ2-7, with TRBD1 matching over 11 bases. The receptor was isolated from a woman between 25 and 40 years old in good health. CDR3 bases: TGTGCCAGCAGTTCCTGGACAGGGGGCCCCTACGAGCAGTACTTC. Its protein product is CASSSWTGGPYEQYF.